This entry lists 9 T cell receptor beta chains sequenced from one sample in a study of blood T cell repertoires in COVID-19. TCRdb keeps only in-frame clones here, not all; method: immunoSEQ multiplex PCR. Among roughly 27,000 clones listed, roughly 90% were seen once. Source material: peripheral blood. These TCRs come from a human donor in a cohort sampled during active COVID-19.

The chain is built from TRBV27 and TRBJ2-1; weak D call: TRBD2 (6 bases). This CDR3 is 15 amino acids long. Trimming took off 2 bases at V and 4 bases at J, with 12 bases between the two ends. Per the germline V gene, CDR1 is MNHEY and CDR2 is SMNVEV (reference sequence). CDR3 protein: CASSLQPAGYNEQFF. As DNA, the CDR3 is TGTGCCAGCAGTTTACAGCCGGCGGGGTACAATGAGCAGTTCTTC.

The gene calls are TRBV2 and TRBJ2-7, with 12 bases matching TRBD2. The V segment lost 6 bases and the J segment 12 bases; nucleotides outside the gene matches: 12. This CDR3 is built from 14 residues. CDR1 SNHLY and CDR2 FYNNEI come from the germline V gene. The CDR3 DNA sequence: TGTGCCAGCAGGCAGACTAGCGGGGGCCCCCCCCGGTACTTC. Its protein is CASRQTSGGPPRYF.

The gene calls are TRBV28 and TRBJ2-7; 7 nucleotides line up with TRBD1. Germline values: CDR1 MDHEN, CDR2 SYDVKM. The V and J ends lost 4 bases and 6 bases, in that order; junction bases with no gene match: 12. This CDR3 comprises 15 residues. The DNA of the CDR3 is TGTGCCAGCAGTTCGGTGGGAATACAGGGGTCCGAGCAGTACTTC. It encodes CASSSVGIQGSEQYF.

The gene calls are TRBV5-5 and TRBJ1-3; 9 nucleotides align to TRBD1. V shed 3 bases and J 5 bases; nucleotides not matched to a gene: 3. The V gene's germline CDR1 is SGHKS and CDR2 YYEKEE (reference sequence). The CDR3 spans 14 residues. CDR3 loop: CASSSTGGRNTIYF. DNA for the CDR3: TGTGCCAGCAGCTCGACAGGGGGTCGAAACACCATATATTTT. Looking up the rest from reference TRBV5-5 and TRBJ1-3 gives the full variable domain: DAGVTQSPTHLIKTRGQQVTLRCSPISGHKSVSWYQQVLGQGPQFIFQYYEKEERGRGNFPDRFSARQFPNYSSELNVNALLLGDSALYLCASSSTGGRNTIYFGEGSWLTVV.

The rearrangement joins TRBV4-2 to TRBJ2-2; 11 bases align to TRBD2. Per the germline V gene, CDR1 is LGHNA and CDR2 is YNFKEQ. The CDR3 extends over 20 amino acids. Trimming at V came to 0 bases and at J to 3 bases, leaving 12 bases not matched to a gene. The CDR3 DNA follows: TGTGCCAGCAGCCAAGAGGCACCTAGCGGGAGGAGGGTGTACACCGGGGAGCTGTTTTTT. Amino acid sequence: CASSQEAPSGRRVYTGELFF.

This rearrangement joins TRBV2 to TRBJ1-4; TRBD1 agrees at 7 bases. The CDR3 has 14 residues. Germline V gene lookup returns CDR1 SNHLY and CDR2 FYNNEI. V was pared by 3 bases and J by 8 bases, with 6 bases of the junction left unmatched. The CDR3 loop is CASSDPRDSEKLFF. The CDR3 DNA reads TGTGCCAGCAGTGATCCAAGGGACAGCGAAAAACTGTTTTTT.

In the case of this clone: This specimen includes other DNA sequences encoding the same CDR3. CDR3 nucleotide sequence: TGTGCCAGCAGTTTAAGATCAGGGGGGGATACGCAGTATTTT. Translated, it gives CASSLRSGGDTQYF. V gene TRBV27 combines with J gene TRBJ2-3, with TRBD1 as a possible D gene (7 bases). In germline, CDR1 is MNHEY, CDR2 SMNVEV (reference sequence). V was cut by 2 bases and J by 6 bases, with 12 bases left in between. This CDR3 spans 14 amino acids.

V is TRBV5-6 and J is TRBJ1-2, with TRBD1 identical over 8 bases. The CDR3 contains 15 residues. J lost 2 bases, V lost 4 bases, and 7 bases had no gene match. Germline V gene sequence: CDR1 SGHDT, CDR2 YYEEEE. CDR3 DNA: TGTGCCAGCAGCCCTGACAGGGGACCCAACTATGGCTACACCTTC. This translates into CASSPDRGPNYGYTF. Using reference TRBV5-6 and TRBJ1-2 for the parts outside the CDR3, the full variable domain is DAGVTQSPTHLIKTRGQQVTLRCSPKSGHDTVSWYQQALGQGPQFIFQYYEEEERQRGNFPDRFSGHQFPNYSSELNVNALLLGDSALYLCASSPDRGPNYGYTFGSGTRLTVV.

V and J are TRBV9 and TRBJ1-4; TRBD1 agrees at 8 bases. The CDR3 contains 15 residues. V lost 3 bases, J lost 4 bases, and 5 bases stayed unmatched. Germline V gives CDR1 SGDLS, CDR2 YYNGEE. The CDR3 here is CASSAGTGFNEKLFF. The CDR3 nucleotides are TGTGCCAGCAGCGCGGGGACAGGCTTTAATGAAAAACTGTTTTTT.